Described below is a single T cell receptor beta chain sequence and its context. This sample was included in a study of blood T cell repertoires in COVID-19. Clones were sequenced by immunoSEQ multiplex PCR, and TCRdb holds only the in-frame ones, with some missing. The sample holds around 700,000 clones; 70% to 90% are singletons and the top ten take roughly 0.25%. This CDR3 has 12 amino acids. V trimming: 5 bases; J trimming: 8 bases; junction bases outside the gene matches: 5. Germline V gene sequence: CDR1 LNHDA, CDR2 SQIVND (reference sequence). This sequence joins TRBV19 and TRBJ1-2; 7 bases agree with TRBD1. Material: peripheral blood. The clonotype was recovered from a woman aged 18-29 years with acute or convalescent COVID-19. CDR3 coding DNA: TGTGCCAGTAGTGCCTCAGGGGGAGGCTACACCTTC. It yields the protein CASSASGGGYTF.